Shown below are 2 T cell receptor beta chains from a single sample sequenced in a study of blood T cell repertoires in COVID-19. Profiling relied on immunoSEQ multiplex PCR, and the TCRdb table lists in-frame clones only, not all of them. The table has 72,000 or so clones, approximately 86% seen once. The sample consisted of peripheral blood. The receptors stem from a woman aged 55-70 years with acute or convalescent COVID-19.

This clone appeared a few times. The chain employs TRBV6-4 and TRBJ2-1, with TRBD2 matching 12 bases. Germline V gene data show CDR1 as MRHNA and CDR2 as SNTAGT. The trim removed 4 bases at V and 9 bases at J, leaving 4 bases unmatched. The CDR3 extends over 14 amino acids. As DNA, the CDR3 is TGTGCCAGCAGTGGACTAGCGGGGGTGGGTGAGCAGTTCTTC. Translated: CASSGLAGVGEQFF.

The V gene is TRBV30, the J gene TRBJ1-3; D uncertain. Per germline, CDR1 GTSNPN and CDR2 SVGIG (reference sequence). V lost 1 base to trimming and J lost 0 bases, with 16 bases between them. This CDR3 has 17 residues. CDR3 DNA sequence: TGTGCCTGGAGTGCCGGGAGCGGCTACTACTCTGGAAACACCATATATTTT. Translating it yields CAWSAGSGYYSGNTIYF.